A selection of T cell receptor beta chains follows, all from one sample in a study of blood T cell repertoires in COVID-19. The protocol was immunoSEQ multiplex PCR, while the TCRdb copy is restricted to in-frame clones and leaves out a portion. The sample shows 300,000 to 400,000 clones, 80% to 90% of them seen only once. The sequencing sample was made of peripheral blood. The source of these receptors is a man aged 45-60 years with active or convalescent COVID-19. CDR3s include the opening cysteine and the closing phenylalanine or tryptophan. A D gene is named only where the DNA matches it firmly. Clone size is shown for a subset of rows, as once, few, many or a class of expanded clone.

j_call d_call clone_size v_call cdr3_nt cdr3_aa
TRBJ2-5 TRBD2 - TRBV11-2 TGTGCCAGCAGCGCCCGGACTAGCGGGAAGTGGGAGACCCAGTACTTC CASSARTSGKWETQYF
TRBJ1-6 - - TRBV27 TGTGCCAGCAGTTTAGGTGGCAGGGGCTCCTATAATTCACCCCTCCACTTT CASSLGGRGSYNSPLHF
TRBJ2-1 - - TRBV6-5 TGTGCCAGCAGTAACTCACGAGGCTCCTACAATGAGCAGTTCTTC CASSNSRGSYNEQFF
TRBJ2-3 TRBD1 - TRBV18 TGTGCCAGCTTACCCCGGGACAGGGAGGCAGATACGCAGTATTTT CASLPRDREADTQYF
TRBJ1-6 - - TRBV5-4 TGTGCCAGCAGCCCCGACACTAATTCACCCCTCCACTTT CASSPDTNSPLHF
TRBJ2-3 - - TRBV6-5 TGTGCCACCGCACGGGTCACAGATACGCAGTATTTT CATARVTDTQYF
TRBJ1-2 - once TRBV4-2 TGTGCCAGCAGCCAAGAAGACGAAGCCGGGGGCTACACCTTC CASSQEDEAGGYTF
TRBJ2-1 TRBD2 - TRBV20-1 TGCAGTGCTAGTGCCGAACCCCCCAACCGGGACTACTCCTACAATGAGCAGTTCTTC CSASAEPPNRDYSYNEQFF
TRBJ1-6 - - TRBV23-1 TGCGCCCCCATACCCCCACCGGGTAATTCACCCCTCCACTTT CAPIPPPGNSPLHF
TRBJ2-1 - - TRBV9 TGTGCCAGCAGCAAAGGGGACTTCATCAATGAGCAGTTCTTC CASSKGDFINEQFF
TRBJ2-1 - - TRBV10-2 TGCGCCAGCAGAGAGACAGGCTACAATGAGCAGTTCTTC CASRETGYNEQFF
TRBJ2-2 - once TRBV7-9 TGTGCCAGCAGCCACGGCCCTCCGGAGCGTATTAACACCGGGGAGCTGTTTTTT CASSHGPPERINTGELFF
TRBJ1-3 TRBD1 - TRBV7-8 TGTGCCAGCAGCGGTGGGGACAGGGCTTACTCATCACTCTGGGGAAACACCATATATTTT CASSGGDRAYSSLWGNTIYF
TRBJ2-2 TRBD1 - TRBV30 TGTGCCTGGAGTGCCAAACAGGGGGCAGACGGGGAGCTGTTTTTT CAWSAKQGADGELFF
TRBJ1-2 - - TRBV7-2 TGTGCCAGCAGCTTAGATCCAGGGCTGGTTTATGGCTACACCTTC CASSLDPGLVYGYTF
TRBJ1-1 - - TRBV5-4 TGTGCCAGCAGCACCAACCTACAGGCCTCCACTGAAGCTTTCTTT CASSTNLQASTEAFF
TRBJ2-3 TRBD2 - TRBV19 TGTGCCAGTAGTGAGCTAGCGGGAGCGGGGCCAGATACGCAGTATTTT CASSELAGAGPDTQYF
TRBJ2-1 TRBD2 - TRBV12-5 TGTGCTAGTGGTTCTAGCGGGAGGGGAAACAATGAGCAGTTCTTC CASGSSGRGNNEQFF
TRBJ1-6 - few TRBV30 TGTGCCTGGAGTGAGGCCCTTCAGGGGATCTATAATTCACCCCTCCACTTT CAWSEALQGIYNSPLHF
TRBJ2-7 TRBD2 - TRBV28 TGTGCCAGCAGTTTAAGGGGGGATCCTAGCGGGAGCTCCTACGAGCAGTACTTC CASSLRGDPSGSSYEQYF
TRBJ1-3 - - TRBV7-9 TGTGCCAGCAGCTTACTGGACATGGGAGGAAACACCATATATTTT CASSLLDMGGNTIYF
TRBJ1-2 - - TRBV6-5 TGTGCCAGCAGTTACTCCGGGATCGGCTACACCTTC CASSYSGIGYTF
TRBJ1-4 - - TRBV28 TGTGCCAGCAGTTTAAGCGGAGGACTGATTAATGAAAAACTGTTTTTT CASSLSGGLINEKLFF
TRBJ1-6 TRBD1 - TRBV19 TGTGCCAGTAGTCCACGGACAGGGGATAATTCACCCCTCCACTTT CASSPRTGDNSPLHF
TRBJ2-4 TRBD2 - TRBV13 TGTGCCAGCAGCGCGTCGACTAGCGGGAGGTACATTCAGTACTTC CASSASTSGRYIQYF
TRBJ2-2 - - TRBV9 TGTGCCAGCAGCCTCCGTTCAGCGGGGAACACCGGGGAGCTGTTTTTT CASSLRSAGNTGELFF